These 9 T cell receptor beta chains share one sample of origin, sequenced in a study of Ad26.COV2.S vaccination and SARS-CoV-2 variants. Documented treatment: around 19 received Ad26.COV2.S at low or high dose, single or two shots; about 5 received placebo; per-sample allocation not given. At day 63 after the first vaccine or placebo injection, samples were drawn. Here immunoSEQ multiplex PCR was the method, and the copy in TCRdb shows in-frame clones only, minus some. The sample has about 460,000 clones, 89% seen once. The input for sequencing was peripheral blood, taken in a trial of Ad26.COV2.S vaccine versus placebo. These receptors originate from a person between 18 and 59 years old who received the Ad26.COV2.S COVID-19 vaccine or a placebo.

The rearrangement links TRBV2 to TRBJ1-1, with D uncertain. The V end was cut by 6 bases, the J end by 8 bases, with 10 bases between. CDR1 and CDR2 (germline): SNHLY, FYNNEI. This CDR3 has 11 amino acids. In nucleotides, the CDR3 is TGTGCCAGCAGACAGCAACTGGAAGCTTTCTTT. Translated, it gives CASRQQLEAFF.

The chain has TRBV20-1 and TRBJ1-1; D remains unclear. The CDR3 is made up of 11 amino acids. Trimming took 6 bases from V and 5 from J, leaving 10 bases between them. Germline lookup yields CDR1 DFQATT and CDR2 SNEGSKA (reference sequence). The CDR3 DNA reads TGCAGTGCAGCGGACCGGACTGAAGCTTTCTTT. Its translation: CSAADRTEAFF.

The chain joins TRBV14 to TRBJ1-2; D is unresolved. The CDR3 extends over 12 amino acids. CDR1 is SGHDN and CDR2 is FVKESK in the germline V gene. V was cut by 0 bases and J by 8 bases, with 7 bases left in between. CDR3 in amino acids: CASSQDLGGYTF. CDR3 nucleotide sequence: TGTGCCAGCAGCCAAGATCTTGGGGGCTACACCTTC.

This chain links TRBV7-3 with TRBJ1-3, with TRBD1 matching over 8 bases. V was pared by 5 bases and J by 2 bases, with 5 bases of the junction left unmatched. The CDR3 is 15 amino acids. Germline V gene data show CDR1 as SGHTA and CDR2 as FQGTGA. For the CDR3, the DNA is TGTGCCAGCAGCCCAGGACAGGGTGCTGGAAACACCATATATTTT. Translating it yields CASSPGQGAGNTIYF.

This chain uses TRBV7-8 with TRBJ2-1; D is ambiguous. The CDR3 is made up of 14 amino acids. Germline CDR1 reads SGHVS; CDR2 reads FQNEAQ. Trimming pared 3 bases from V and 0 bases from J, leaving 6 bases between. As DNA, the CDR3 is TGTGCCAGCAGCTTGGGTAACTCCTACAATGAGCAGTTCTTC. Residues: CASSLGNSYNEQFF.

The chain combines TRBV6-1 with TRBJ2-1; D gene uncertain. Germline assignment: CDR1 MNHNS and CDR2 SASEGT. With 2 bases removed from V and 4 bases from J, the gap between germline ends came to 15 bases. This CDR3 is built from 16 residues. The CDR3 DNA reads as TGTGCCAGCAGTGAATATGGCCAGTCTAATTACAATGAGCAGTTCTTC. Residues: CASSEYGQSNYNEQFF.

The chain employs TRBV30 and TRBJ2-2; 10 bases line up with TRBD2. CDR1 is GTSNPN and CDR2 is SVGIG in the germline V gene (reference sequence). Losses at the gene ends were 2 bases for V and 4 bases for J; bases not matched to a gene: 10. The CDR3 is made up of 17 amino acids. This CDR3 is CAWSPRSGRGPTGELFF. The CDR3 DNA reads as TGTGCCTGGAGTCCGCGCAGCGGGAGGGGGCCCACCGGGGAGCTGTTTTTT.

The CDR3 loop reads CASSQTLAGGPYEQYF. The CDR3 DNA sequence: TGTGCCAGCAGCCAGACTCTAGCGGGAGGGCCCTACGAGCAGTACTTC. V usage is TRBV4-2 and J usage is TRBJ2-7, with TRBD2 matching 12 bases. Germline CDR1 and CDR2: LGHNA and YNFKEQ. The ends lost 3 bases at V and 2 bases at J; junction bases unmatched: 5. This CDR3 spans 16 amino acids.

The chain is built from TRBV7-2 and TRBJ1-1; possibly TRBD1 for D (6 bases). This CDR3 spans 14 amino acids. V was trimmed by 3 bases and J by 4 bases, leaving 12 bases between them. Per the germline V gene, CDR1 is SGHTA and CDR2 is FQGNSA. Written as DNA, the CDR3 is TGTGCCAGCAGCTTGAAGCAGGGGAGCACTGAAGCTTTCTTT. It specifies CASSLKQGSTEAFF. Combining the CDR3 with reference TRBV7-2 and TRBJ1-1 gives the whole variable domain GAGVSQSPSNKVTEKGKDVELRCDPISGHTALYWYRQSLGQGLEFLIYFQGNSAPDKSGLPSDRFSAERTGGSVSTLTIQRTQQEDSAVYLCASSLKQGSTEAFFGQGTRLTVV.